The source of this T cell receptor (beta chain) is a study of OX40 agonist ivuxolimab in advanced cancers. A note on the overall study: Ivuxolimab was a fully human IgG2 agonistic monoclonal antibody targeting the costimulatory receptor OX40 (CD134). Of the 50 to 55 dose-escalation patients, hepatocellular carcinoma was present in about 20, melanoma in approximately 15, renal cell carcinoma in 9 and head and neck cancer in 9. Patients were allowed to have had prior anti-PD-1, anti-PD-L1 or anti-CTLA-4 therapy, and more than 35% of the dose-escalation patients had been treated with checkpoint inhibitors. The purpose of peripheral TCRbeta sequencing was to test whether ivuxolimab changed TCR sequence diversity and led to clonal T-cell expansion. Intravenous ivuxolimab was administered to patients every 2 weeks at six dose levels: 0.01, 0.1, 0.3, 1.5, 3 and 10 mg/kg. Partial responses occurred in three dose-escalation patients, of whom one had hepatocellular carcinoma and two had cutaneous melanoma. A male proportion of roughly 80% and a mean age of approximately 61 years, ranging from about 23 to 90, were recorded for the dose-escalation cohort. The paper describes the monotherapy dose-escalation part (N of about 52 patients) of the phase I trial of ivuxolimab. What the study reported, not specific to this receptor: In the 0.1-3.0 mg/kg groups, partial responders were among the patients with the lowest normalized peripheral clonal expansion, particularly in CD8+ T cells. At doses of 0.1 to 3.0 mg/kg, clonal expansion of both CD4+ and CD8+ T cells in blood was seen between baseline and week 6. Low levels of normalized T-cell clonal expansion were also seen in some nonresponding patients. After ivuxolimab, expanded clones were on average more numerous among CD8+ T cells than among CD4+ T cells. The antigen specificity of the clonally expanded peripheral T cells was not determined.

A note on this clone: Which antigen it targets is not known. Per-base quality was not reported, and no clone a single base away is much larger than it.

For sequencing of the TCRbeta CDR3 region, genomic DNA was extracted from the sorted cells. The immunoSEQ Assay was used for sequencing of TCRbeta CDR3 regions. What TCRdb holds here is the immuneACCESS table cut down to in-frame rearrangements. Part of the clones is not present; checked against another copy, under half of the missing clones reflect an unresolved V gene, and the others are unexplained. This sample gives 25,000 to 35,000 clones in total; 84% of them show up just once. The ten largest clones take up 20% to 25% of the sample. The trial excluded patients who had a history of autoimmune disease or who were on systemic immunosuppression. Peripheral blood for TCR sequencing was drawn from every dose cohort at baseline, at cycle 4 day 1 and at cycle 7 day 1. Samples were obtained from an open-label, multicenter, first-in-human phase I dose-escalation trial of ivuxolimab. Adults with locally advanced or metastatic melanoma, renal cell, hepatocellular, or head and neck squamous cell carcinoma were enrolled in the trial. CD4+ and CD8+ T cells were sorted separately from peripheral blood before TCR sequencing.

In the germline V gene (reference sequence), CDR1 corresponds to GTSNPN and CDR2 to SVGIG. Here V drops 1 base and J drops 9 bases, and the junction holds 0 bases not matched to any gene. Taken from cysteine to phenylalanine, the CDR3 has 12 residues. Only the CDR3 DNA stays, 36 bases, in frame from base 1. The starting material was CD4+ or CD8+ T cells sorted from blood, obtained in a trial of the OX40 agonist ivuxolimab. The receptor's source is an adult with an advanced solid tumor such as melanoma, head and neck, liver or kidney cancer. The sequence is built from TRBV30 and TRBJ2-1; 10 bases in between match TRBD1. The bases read TGTGCCTGGAGTGGGGACAGGGGTGAGCAGTTCTTC. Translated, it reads CAWSGDRGEQFF.